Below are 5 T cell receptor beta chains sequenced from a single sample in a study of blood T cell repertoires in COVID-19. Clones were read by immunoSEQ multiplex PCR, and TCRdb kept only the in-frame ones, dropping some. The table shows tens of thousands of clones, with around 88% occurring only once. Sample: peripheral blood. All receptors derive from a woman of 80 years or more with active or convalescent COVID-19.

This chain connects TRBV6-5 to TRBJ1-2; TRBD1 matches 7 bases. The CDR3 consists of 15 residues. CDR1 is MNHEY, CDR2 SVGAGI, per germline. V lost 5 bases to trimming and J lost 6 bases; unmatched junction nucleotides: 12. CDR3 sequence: CASSLEKDRTHGYTF. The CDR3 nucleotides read TGTGCCAGCAGTCTGGAGAAGGACAGGACCCATGGCTACACCTTC.

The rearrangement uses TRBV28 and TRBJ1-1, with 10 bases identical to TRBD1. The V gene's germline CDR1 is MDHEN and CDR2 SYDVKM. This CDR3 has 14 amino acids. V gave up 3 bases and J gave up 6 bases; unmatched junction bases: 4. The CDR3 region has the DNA TGTGCCAGCAGTTTGGGACAGGGGTTGTCTGAAGCTTTCTTT. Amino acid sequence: CASSLGQGLSEAFF.

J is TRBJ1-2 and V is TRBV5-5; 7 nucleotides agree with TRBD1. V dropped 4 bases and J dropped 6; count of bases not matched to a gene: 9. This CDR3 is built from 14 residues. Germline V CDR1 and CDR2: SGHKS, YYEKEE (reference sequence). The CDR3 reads CASSLVGQLDGYTF. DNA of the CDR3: TGTGCCAGCAGCCTGGTGGGACAGTTAGATGGCTACACCTTC. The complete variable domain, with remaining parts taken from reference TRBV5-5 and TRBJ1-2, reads DAGVTQSPTHLIKTRGQQVTLRCSPISGHKSVSWYQQVLGQGPQFIFQYYEKEERGRGNFPDRFSARQFPNYSSELNVNALLLGDSALYLCASSLVGQLDGYTFGSGTRLTVV.

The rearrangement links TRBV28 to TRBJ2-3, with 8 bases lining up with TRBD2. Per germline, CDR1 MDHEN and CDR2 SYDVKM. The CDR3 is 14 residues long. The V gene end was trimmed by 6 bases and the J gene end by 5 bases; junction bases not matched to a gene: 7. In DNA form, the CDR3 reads TGTGCCAGCAGCTCTTGGGCGGGAGGAGATACGCAGTATTTT. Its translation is CASSSWAGGDTQYF.

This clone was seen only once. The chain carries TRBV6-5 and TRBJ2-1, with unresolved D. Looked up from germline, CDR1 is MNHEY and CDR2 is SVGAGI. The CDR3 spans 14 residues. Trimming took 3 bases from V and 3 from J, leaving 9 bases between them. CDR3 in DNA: TGTGCCAGCAGTTATGCGGAATACTACAATGAGCAGTTCTTC. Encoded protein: CASSYAEYYNEQFF.